This T cell receptor (beta chain) was identified in a study of regulatory T cells in long-lasting Graves disease. According to the study, TCR beta libraries were built with iRepertoire HTBI primers and CDR3-region Arm-PCR. TCRdb re-called the multiplex PCR reads through MiXCR, storing one row per CDR3 protein. The data hold fewer than 500,000 distinct CDR3 sequences, with 15% to 20% observed a single time. V lost 2 bases and J lost 4; bases outside the gene matches: 8. The CDR3 contains 16 residues. Per germline, CDR1 DFQATT and CDR2 SNEGSKA (reference sequence). Described time point: newly diagnosed GD, antithyroid drugs for less than 3 months. The TCR library was made from RNA extracted from PBMCs. These records were also assigned to another study, of T cells in Graves' hyperthyroidism and ophthalmopathy.

This receptor was identified in a man in his forties or fifties with Graves disease. The rearrangement joins TRBV20-1 to TRBJ2-3; 11 positions match TRBD2. Sequencing used peripheral blood mononuclear cells (PBMCs), obtained at new diagnosis, from a patient treated with antithyroid drugs. Written as DNA, the CDR3 is TGCAGTGCTAGAAAACCTAGCGGGAGGATCGCAGATACGCAGTATTTT. Protein sequence: CSARKPSGRIADTQYF.